This entry lists 21 T cell receptor beta chains sequenced from one sample in a study of blood T cell repertoires in COVID-19. Assay used: immunoSEQ multiplex PCR; TCRdb lists only in-frame clones, some missing. The profile covers fewer than 35,000 clones, with about nine tenths appearing a single time and about 13% taken by the ten largest. Sequencing was performed on peripheral blood. The receptors shown here come from a human donor in a cohort sampled during active COVID-19. The donor label of this sample is uncertain.

The chain recombines TRBV9 with TRBJ1-2; D might be TRBD1 (5 bases). Trimming stripped 4 bases from V and 4 bases from J, with 17 bases between. The CDR3 runs 15 residues. The germline V gene has CDR1 SGDLS and CDR2 YYNGEE. The CDR3 bases are TGTGCCAGCAGCCTGGGACTAGGGGACTTCTATGGCTACACCTTC. Its translation is CASSLGLGDFYGYTF.

The chain joins TRBV29-1 to TRBJ2-3; no firm D call. Germline V CDR1 and CDR2: SQVTM, ANQGSEA. V dropped 4 bases and J dropped 0 bases, with 14 bases sitting between them. The CDR3 has 15 amino acids. The CDR3 region has the DNA TGCAGCGTTGCGTCACTGTCCTCTAGCACAGATACGCAGTATTTT. Translated, it gives CSVASLSSSTDTQYF.

The chain recombines TRBV11-1 with TRBJ2-4; D possibly corresponds to TRBD2 (5 bases). Looked up from germline, CDR1 is SGHAT and CDR2 is FQDESV (reference sequence). V was clipped by 3 bases and J by 8 bases, with 11 bases between them. There are 13 residues in the CDR3. The CDR3 sequence is CASSFAGSDIQYF. The CDR3 nucleotides read TGTGCCAGCAGCTTCGCGGGTTCGGACATTCAGTACTTC.

The chain uses TRBV5-1 and TRBJ2-3; D may be TRBD1 (6 bases). Germline CDR1 is SGHRS and CDR2 is YFSETQ. This CDR3 is 16 amino acids long. Trimming took 4 bases from V and 1 from J, leaving 16 bases between them. The CDR3: CASSQGSTSRTDTQYF. The CDR3 DNA is TGCGCCAGCAGCCAGGGGTCTACATCACGCACAGATACGCAGTATTTT.

The V and J genes are TRBV9 and TRBJ2-2; 7 nucleotides align to TRBD2. The CDR3 has 15 amino acids. The germline V gene has CDR1 SGDLS and CDR2 YYNGEE. Germline trimming cut 4 bases from V and 5 bases from J; bases unmatched to any gene: 8. The CDR3 DNA is TGTGCCAGCAGCCCCGGACTAGTACGGACCGGGGAGCTGTTTTTT. Protein product: CASSPGLVRTGELFF.

This rearrangement joins TRBV5-1 to TRBJ1-3; D gene unclear. The CDR3 loop spans 13 amino acids. Germline V gene lookup returns CDR1 SGHRS and CDR2 YFSETQ. The V end was cut by 5 bases, the J end by 4 bases, with 10 bases between. The CDR3 spells CASRVGRGNTIYF. The CDR3 region has the DNA TGCGCCAGCAGGGTAGGGAGAGGAAACACCATATATTTT.

CDR3 nucleotide sequence: TGCAGTGCTAGTATAGGAAACACCATATATTTT. This sequence encodes CSASIGNTIYF. The chain recombines TRBV20-1 with TRBJ1-3; D unclear. CDR3 length equals 11 residues. V lost 3 bases and J lost 4, with 4 bases in between. Per the germline V gene, CDR1 is DFQATT and CDR2 is SNEGSKA (reference sequence).

The chain has TRBV10-3 and TRBJ2-2; 12 bases align to TRBD1. The germline V gene has CDR1 ENHRY and CDR2 SYGVKD. V gave up 4 bases and J gave up 5 bases; unmatched junction bases: 5. The CDR3 is made up of 16 amino acids. The CDR3 DNA reads as TGTGCCATCAGTGCGGGACAGGGGGCAGAGACCGGGGAGCTGTTTTTT. Amino acids: CAISAGQGAETGELFF.

This sequence joins TRBV29-1 and TRBJ2-1; 8 nucleotides agree with TRBD1. The CDR3 is made up of 12 amino acids. The V and J ends lost 6 bases and 8 bases, in that order; junction bases with no gene match: 6. Germline-derived CDR1 and CDR2 are SQVTM and ANQGSEA. CDR3 nucleotide sequence: TGCAGCGTGAAGGACAGGGAGTATGAGCAGTTCTTC. Translated: CSVKDREYEQFF.

CDR3 amino acids: CASSLIGDNYGYTF. The DNA for the CDR3 is TGCGCCAGCAGCTTGATCGGGGATAACTATGGCTACACCTTC. The chain couples TRBV5-1 to TRBJ1-2; D call uncertain. The V end lost 1 base, the J end lost 1 base, and 8 bases lay between the germline ends. CDR1 and CDR2 from the germline V gene are SGHRS and YFSETQ. The CDR3 extends over 14 amino acids.

In this sample, this clone turned up once. The chain employs TRBV28 and TRBJ1-2; TRBD1 agrees at 7 bases. V gave up 5 bases and J gave up 5 bases; unmatched junction bases: 23. The CDR3 covers 19 residues. The germline V gene has CDR1 MDHEN and CDR2 SYDVKM. CDR3 in DNA: TGTGCCAGCAGTCTCCCCCCGTGGGGACAGCGAACTTTAGGATATGGCTACACCTTC. Translating gives CASSLPPWGQRTLGYGYTF.

The V gene is TRBV27, the J gene TRBJ2-3; 7 nucleotides align to TRBD2. The CDR3 totals 13 residues. The germline gives CDR1 MNHEY, CDR2 SMNVEV (reference sequence). With V trimmed by 6 bases and J by 10 bases, 10 bases remained unmatched. CDR3 in amino acids: CASSPPRGEAQYF. CDR3 DNA sequence: TGTGCCAGCAGCCCTCCTCGGGGGGAAGCGCAGTATTTT.

The chain links TRBV10-2 to TRBJ2-3; TRBD2 might be the D (6 bases). CDR1 and CDR2 (germline): WSHSY, SAAADI. The CDR3 spans 14 residues. V was trimmed by 7 bases and J by 4 bases, leaving 15 bases between them. CDR3 sequence (DNA): TGCGCCAGCATAGGGGAAGGAGGGGCAGATACGCAGTATTTT. Translating it yields CASIGEGGADTQYF.

The rearrangement joins TRBV5-1 to TRBJ1-1, with D perhaps TRBD1 (5 bases). Trimming pared 0 bases from V and 1 base from J, leaving 16 bases between. The germline gives CDR1 SGHRS, CDR2 YFSETQ. This CDR3 is built from 17 residues. CDR3 nucleotides: TGCGCCAGCAGCTTGGGGCAGGGAGGTGCAGGGAACACTGAAGCTTTCTTT. Amino acids: CASSLGQGGAGNTEAFF.

This clone was counted between two and nine times. This chain connects TRBV29-1 to TRBJ1-3, with D possibly being TRBD1 (6 bases). V lost 6 bases, J lost 0 bases, and 12 bases lay in between. CDR3 length: 14 amino acids. The V gene's germline CDR1 is SQVTM and CDR2 ANQGSEA. Here the CDR3 reads CSVVGQLSGNTIYF. DNA for the CDR3: TGCAGCGTGGTTGGACAGCTCTCTGGAAACACCATATATTTT.

This clone was counted once. The chain has TRBV12-5 and TRBJ1-1, with 7 bases identical to TRBD1. J was trimmed by 1 base and V by 6 bases; bases with no gene match: 5. CDR3 length: 14 amino acids. Germline V gene sequence: CDR1 LGHNT, CDR2 FRNRAP. The CDR3 DNA reads as TGTGCTAGTGGCCTCTCAGGGGGGAACACTGAAGCTTTCTTT. Its protein is CASGLSGGNTEAFF.

J is TRBJ1-2 and V is TRBV29-1, with a weak D call TRBD1 (6 bases). The V end lost 7 bases, the J end lost 0 bases, and 12 bases lay between the germline ends. CDR3 size: 13 residues. Germline assignment: CDR1 SQVTM and CDR2 ANQGSEA. The CDR3 nucleotides read TGCAGCGCCCGAGGGGGGGCTAACTATGGCTACACCTTC. This sequence encodes CSARGGANYGYTF.

This rearrangement joins TRBV2 to TRBJ2-7; TRBD1 matches at 8 bases. Losses at the gene ends were 4 bases for V and 2 bases for J; bases not matched to a gene: 7. In germline, CDR1 is SNHLY, CDR2 FYNNEI. The CDR3 is 15 residues long. The CDR3 is CASSADRGGTYEQYF. CDR3 bases: TGTGCCAGCAGTGCAGACAGGGGTGGGACCTACGAGCAGTACTTC.

This chain connects TRBV5-4 to TRBJ1-2; D possibly corresponds to TRBD1 (5 bases). Per germline, CDR1 SGHNT and CDR2 YYREEE (reference sequence). The CDR3 has 13 residues. The V end was cut by 4 bases, the J end by 6 bases, with 13 bases between. The CDR3 DNA reads TGTGCCAGCAGCCGTGACAGATATAATGGCTACACCTTC. Translation gives CASSRDRYNGYTF.

J is TRBJ2-2 and V is TRBV2; possibly TRBD2 for D (7 bases). Trimming pared 5 bases from V and 5 bases from J, leaving 15 bases between. The CDR3 totals 15 residues. CDR1 and CDR2 (germline): SNHLY, FYNNEI. CDR3 DNA: TGTGCCAGCAGTATCGGGGGGCGCCGGACCGGGGAGCTGTTTTTT. Translating it yields CASSIGGRRTGELFF.

This rearrangement joins TRBV5-1 to TRBJ1-2, with TRBD1 as a possible D gene (5 bases). Trimming stripped 2 bases from V and 8 bases from J, with 16 bases between. Germline V gives CDR1 SGHRS, CDR2 YFSETQ. The length of the CDR3 is 14 residues. CDR3 loop: CASSFPGRGGGYTF. In DNA, the CDR3 is TGCGCCAGCAGCTTCCCGGGAAGGGGAGGAGGCTACACCTTC.